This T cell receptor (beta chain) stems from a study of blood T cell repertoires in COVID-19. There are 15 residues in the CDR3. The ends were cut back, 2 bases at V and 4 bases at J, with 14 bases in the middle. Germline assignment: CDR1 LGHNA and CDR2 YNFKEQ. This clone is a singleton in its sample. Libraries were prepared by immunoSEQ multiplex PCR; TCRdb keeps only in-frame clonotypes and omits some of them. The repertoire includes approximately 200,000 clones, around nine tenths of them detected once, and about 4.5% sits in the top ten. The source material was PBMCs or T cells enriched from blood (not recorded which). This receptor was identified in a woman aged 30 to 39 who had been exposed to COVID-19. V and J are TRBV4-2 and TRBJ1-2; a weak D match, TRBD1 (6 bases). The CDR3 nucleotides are TGTGCCAGCAGCCAAAGGGGGACACATGCCTATGGCTACACCTTC. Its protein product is CASSQRGTHAYGYTF.